Presented here are 23 T cell receptor beta chains from one specimen sequenced in a study of shared clonotypes between healthy human individuals. CD45RO-negative CD8 cells positively selected for CCR7 made up the naive population, which excluded terminally differentiated effector memory CD45RA+ cells. Repertoires were generated with immunoSEQ multiplex PCR, while TCRdb's copy carries only in-frame clones and drops some. The table lists about 2 million clones, approximately 94% of them singletons. Sequencing input: naive CD8+ T cells sorted from blood. These receptors all stem from a man between 18 and 35 years old in good health.

The sample holds one count of this clone. This chain joins TRBV9 and TRBJ2-1; D might be TRBD2 (6 bases). The CDR3 is 19 residues long. CDR1 SGDLS and CDR2 YYNGEE come from the germline V gene. V shed 4 bases and J shed 0 bases, with 23 bases lying between them. Written as DNA, the CDR3 is TGTGCCAGCAGCCTACGGGGGTTTAGCGGTATGAGCTCCTACAATGAGCAGTTCTTC. Its translation is CASSLRGFSGMSSYNEQFF.

The J gene is TRBJ1-3, the V gene TRBV9, with no clear D. The CDR3 sequence is 16 residues long. Germline CDR1 and CDR2: SGDLS and YYNGEE. V was trimmed by 0 bases and J by 2 bases, leaving 12 bases between them. The CDR3 loop reads CASSVGGLSAGNTIYF. CDR3 sequence (DNA): TGTGCCAGCAGCGTAGGGGGTCTCTCCGCTGGAAACACCATATATTTT.

The chain employs TRBV27 and TRBJ2-7, with D tentatively TRBD1 (5 bases). The V gene lost 3 bases and the J gene lost 4 bases, with 19 bases spanning the gap. Germline CDR1 MNHEY, CDR2 SMNVEV (reference sequence). The CDR3 has 16 amino acids. CDR3 nucleotide sequence: TGTGCCAGCAGTTTTAGTTCAGGGCCATACACTTACGAGCAGTACTTC. It specifies CASSFSSGPYTYEQYF.

The J gene is TRBJ1-2, the V gene TRBV10-1; TRBD1 is a possible D gene (5 bases). Germline assignment: CDR1 WNHNN and CDR2 SYGVQD (reference sequence). The CDR3 is 14 residues long. V shed 5 bases and J shed 0 bases, with 10 bases lying between them. CDR3 in amino acids: CASSPQGANYGYTF. CDR3 in DNA: TGCGCCAGCAGTCCCCAAGGGGCTAACTATGGCTACACCTTC.

The chain couples TRBV2 to TRBJ2-7, with TRBD2 identical over 8 bases. Germline-derived CDR1 and CDR2 are SNHLY and FYNNEI. This CDR3 spans 13 amino acids. The junction had 1 base not matched to a gene; V was cut back by 3 bases and J by 3 bases. The CDR3 nucleotides are TGTGCCAGCAGTGACGGGAGGGACTACGAGCAGTACTTC. Protein product: CASSDGRDYEQYF.

This chain connects TRBV6-1 to TRBJ2-3; 11 positions agree with TRBD2. Germline V CDR1 and CDR2: MNHNS, SASEGT. V dropped 0 bases and J dropped 4; count of bases not matched to a gene: 0. The CDR3 totals 15 residues. The CDR3 DNA is TGTGCCAGCAGTGAAGCGACTAGCGGGGCAGATACGCAGTATTTT. Translating it yields CASSEATSGADTQYF.

The CDR3 spells CASSSRGGATGELFF. DNA for the CDR3: TGTGCCAGCAGCTCTCGCGGGGGAGCTACCGGGGAGCTGTTTTTT. The chain combines TRBV11-3 with TRBJ2-2; 7 bases align to TRBD2. Per the germline V gene, CDR1 is SGHNT and CDR2 is YENEEA. The CDR3 covers 15 residues. V gave up 4 bases and J gave up 5 bases; unmatched junction bases: 7.

The J gene is TRBJ2-5, the V gene TRBV4-3, with D tentatively TRBD2 (5 bases). The DNA end is a closer match to TRBJ2-7, so the J assignment may be wrong. The germline gives CDR1 LGHNA, CDR2 YSLEER. The CDR3 is 15 residues long. The CDR3 sequence is CASSQVAGTAYEQYF. The CDR3 DNA is TGCGCCAGCAGCCAAGTCGCGGGCACAGCCTACGAGCAGTACTTC.

CDR3 sequence reads: CAWSNSLNEQFF. CDR3 sequence (DNA): TGTGCCTGGAGTAATAGCCTCAATGAGCAGTTCTTC. The V gene is TRBV30, the J gene TRBJ2-1; D is unclear. This CDR3 contains 12 residues. V lost 2 bases and J 6 bases, leaving 8 bases between the germline ends. Germline V gene lookup returns CDR1 GTSNPN and CDR2 SVGIG (reference sequence).

The J gene is TRBJ1-6, the V gene TRBV27, with D possibly TRBD1 on 6 matching bases. The CDR3 consists of 14 residues. The germline V gene has CDR1 MNHEY and CDR2 SMNVEV (reference sequence). V dropped 8 bases and J dropped 8 bases, with 16 bases sitting between them. The CDR3 here is CASRGAKGDSPLHF. In nucleotides, the CDR3 is TGTGCCAGCCGGGGGGCCAAAGGAGATTCACCCCTCCACTTT.

The J gene is TRBJ2-5, the V gene TRBV29-1, with TRBD2 matching 7 bases. Germline assignment: CDR1 SQVTM and CDR2 ANQGSEA. This CDR3 has 15 residues. Trimming removed 0 bases from V and 5 bases from J; junction bases left unmatched: 9. CDR3 coding DNA: TGCAGCGTTGAAGATCGTGCCCGGGGAGGGGAGACCCAGTACTTC. It is translated as CSVEDRARGGETQYF.

This clone was counted a single time. The chain employs TRBV7-2 and TRBJ1-1, with a tentative D call TRBD1 (5 bases). This CDR3 region has 14 residues. V lost 7 bases and J 0 bases, leaving 12 bases between the germline ends. The germline gives CDR1 SGHTA, CDR2 FQGNSA. CDR3 DNA sequence: TGTGCCAGCACCTCCGGGACGGTGAACACTGAAGCTTTCTTT. Translated, it gives CASTSGTVNTEAFF. Filled out from reference TRBV7-2 and TRBJ1-1, the complete variable domain reads GAGVSQSPSNKVTEKGKDVELRCDPISGHTALYWYRQSLGQGLEFLIYFQGNSAPDKSGLPSDRFSAERTGGSVSTLTIQRTQQEDSAVYLCASTSGTVNTEAFFGQGTRLTVV.

The rearrangement links TRBV29-1 to TRBJ1-2; 9 bases line up with TRBD1. V shed 4 bases, J shed 3 bases, and the junction held 6 bases outside the gene matches. The CDR3 loop spans 14 amino acids. The germline V gene encodes CDR1 SQVTM and CDR2 ANQGSEA. The CDR3 DNA reads as TGCAGCGTTGTGACAGGGGGGTTTCACTATGGCTACACCTTC. Its protein is CSVVTGGFHYGYTF.

This chain connects TRBV4-1 to TRBJ2-7; the D gene could be TRBD1 or TRBD2 (6 bases each). The CDR3 runs to 18 residues. Germline values: CDR1 MGHRA, CDR2 YSYEKL. Trimming removed 4 bases from V and 1 base from J, with 23 bases in between. The CDR3 reads CASSLRIGGPTLSYEQYF. In nucleotides, the CDR3 is TGCGCCAGCAGCCTTCGAATCGGGGGCCCCACCCTATCCTACGAGCAGTACTTC.

This rearrangement joins TRBV5-1 to TRBJ1-1; D is uncertain. CDR1 SGHRS and CDR2 YFSETQ come from the germline V gene. Between the trimmed V and J ends, which lost 4 bases and 4 bases, there was a span of 11 bases. The CDR3 consists of 13 residues. The CDR3 reads CASSQTWGTEAFF. CDR3 bases: TGCGCCAGCAGCCAAACTTGGGGCACTGAAGCTTTCTTT.

As to this clone: Other DNA sequences within the sample encode an identical CDR3. The rearrangement uses TRBV4-1 and TRBJ2-7; weak D call: TRBD2 (6 bases). Germline V lookup: CDR1 MGHRA, CDR2 YSYEKL. V shed 4 bases and J shed 3 bases, with 7 bases lying between them. The CDR3 sequence is 12 residues long. The CDR3: CASSLGGYEQYF. The CDR3 DNA follows: TGCGCCAGCAGCCTGGGAGGCTACGAGCAGTACTTC.

The chain is built from TRBV5-4 and TRBJ2-2; maybe TRBD2 (6 bases). Trimming shortened V by 4 bases and J by 3 bases, and 10 bases separated the two germline ends. The CDR3 has 14 residues. Germline V gene data show CDR1 as SGHNT and CDR2 as YYREEE (reference sequence). CDR3 region: CASSPGLYTGELFF. CDR3 DNA: TGTGCCAGCAGCCCGGGACTTTACACCGGGGAGCTGTTTTTT.

CDR3 amino acids: CASSLLQHLNTEAFF. CDR3 DNA: TGTGCCAGCAGCTTGTTACAGCATTTGAACACTGAAGCTTTCTTT. J is TRBJ1-1 and V is TRBV5-6; no firm D call. The CDR3 extends over 15 amino acids. V was cut by 1 base and J by 0 bases, with 10 bases left in between. Germline V gene data show CDR1 as SGHDT and CDR2 as YYEEEE.

The CDR3 here is CASSDRDPRTDTQYF. The CDR3, as DNA: TGCGCCAGCAGTGACCGGGACCCACGCACAGATACGCAGTATTTT. The chain joins TRBV10-1 to TRBJ2-3; D may match TRBD1 or TRBD2 (5 bases each). The germline CDR1 and CDR2 sequences are WNHNN and SYGVQD (reference sequence). This CDR3 is 15 amino acids long. Trimming took 3 bases from V and 1 from J, leaving 11 bases between them.

V is TRBV2 and J is TRBJ2-5, with D perhaps matching TRBD2 (7 bases). The germline CDR1 and CDR2 sequences are SNHLY and FYNNEI. Between the trimmed V and J ends, which lost 7 bases and 3 bases, there was a span of 18 bases. The CDR3 totals 15 residues. The CDR3 loop reads CASTGGGGSEETQYF. The CDR3 region has the DNA TGTGCCAGCACTGGGGGCGGGGGCTCGGAAGAGACCCAGTACTTC.

The rearrangement uses TRBV10-3 and TRBJ2-7; 9 nucleotides line up with TRBD1. Germline V gene sequence: CDR1 ENHRY, CDR2 SYGVKD. Germline trimming cut 8 bases from V and 7 bases from J; bases unmatched to any gene: 3. The CDR3 consists of 11 residues. The CDR3 nucleotides are TGTGCCATCTCTGGGACAGGGGAGCAGTACTTC. Protein sequence: CAISGTGEQYF.

This chain connects TRBV2 to TRBJ1-2; D gene unclear. V dropped 9 bases and J dropped 5 bases, with 10 bases sitting between them. This CDR3 has 11 amino acids. Per germline, CDR1 SNHLY and CDR2 FYNNEI. The CDR3 DNA sequence: TGTGCCAGGGAAGACCTATATGGCTACACCTTC. As protein: CAREDLYGYTF. Looking up the rest from reference TRBV2 and TRBJ1-2 gives the full variable domain: EPEVTQTPSHQVTQMGQEVILRCVPISNHLYFYWYRQILGQKVEFLVSFYNNEISEKSEIFDDQFSVERPDGSNFTLKIRSTKLEDSAMYFCAREDLYGYTFGSGTRLTVV.

The chain employs TRBV7-2 and TRBJ2-7, with 10 nucleotides matching TRBD2. The CDR3 runs to 13 residues. V lost 8 bases to trimming and J lost 2 bases; unmatched junction nucleotides: 3. CDR1 is SGHTA and CDR2 is FQGNSA in the germline V gene. For the CDR3, the DNA is TGTGCCAGCGAGCTAGCGGGAGCCTACGAGCAGTACTTC. Translation gives CASELAGAYEQYF.